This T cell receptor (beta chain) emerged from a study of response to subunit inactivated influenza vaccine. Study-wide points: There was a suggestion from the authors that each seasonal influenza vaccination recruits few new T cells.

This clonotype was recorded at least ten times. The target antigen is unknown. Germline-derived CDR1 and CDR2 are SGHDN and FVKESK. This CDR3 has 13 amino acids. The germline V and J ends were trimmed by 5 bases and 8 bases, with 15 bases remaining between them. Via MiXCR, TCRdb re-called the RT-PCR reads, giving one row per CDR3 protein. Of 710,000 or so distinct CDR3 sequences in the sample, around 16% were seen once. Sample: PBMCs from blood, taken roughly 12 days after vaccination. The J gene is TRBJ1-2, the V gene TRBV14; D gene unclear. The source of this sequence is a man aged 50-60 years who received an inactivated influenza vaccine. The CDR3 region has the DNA TGTGCCAGCAGCTTTTCTAGGTTGGAGGGCTACACCTTC. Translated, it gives CASSFSRLEGYTF.